This is a list of T cell receptor beta chains from one sample in a study of blood T cell repertoires in COVID-19. Sequencing was performed with immunoSEQ multiplex PCR; in TCRdb, only in-frame clones are kept and a portion is missing. The sample comprises about 300,000 clones, about 89% of which are singletons, and approximately 4.7% rests with the top ten. Sequences were obtained from PBMCs or T cells enriched from blood (not recorded which). These receptors originate from a man aged 55 to 70 who had recovered from COVID-19. CDR3s include the opening cysteine and the closing phenylalanine or tryptophan. Each record gives: D gene, J gene, V gene, clone size, CDR3 protein. The D gene is left open where the match is weak. Not all rows give a size; the values are once, few, many and, for expanded clones, a class.

d_gene: -; j_gene: TRBJ1-6; v_gene: TRBV6-5; abundance: -; CDR3aa: CASSYEGGNSPLHF
d_gene: TRBD1; j_gene: TRBJ2-1; v_gene: TRBV30; abundance: few; CDR3aa: CAWTIGTGIDEQFF
d_gene: TRBD1; j_gene: TRBJ2-7; v_gene: TRBV5-5; abundance: -; CDR3aa: CASSSSIDRESHEQYF
d_gene: -; j_gene: TRBJ1-3; v_gene: TRBV7-8; abundance: -; CDR3aa: CASSLAMSQGNTIYF
d_gene: -; j_gene: TRBJ2-2; v_gene: TRBV6-1; abundance: -; CDR3aa: CASSERGRVDTGELFF
d_gene: -; j_gene: TRBJ1-2; v_gene: TRBV25-1; abundance: -; CDR3aa: CASSDRGMFGNYGYTF
d_gene: TRBD2; j_gene: TRBJ2-1; v_gene: TRBV7-3; abundance: once; CDR3aa: CASSLGVAGGYNEQFF
d_gene: -; j_gene: TRBJ2-7; v_gene: TRBV6-1; abundance: -; CDR3aa: CASSEGLAYEQYF
d_gene: TRBD2; j_gene: TRBJ2-1; v_gene: TRBV7-9; abundance: -; CDR3aa: CASSLALLGLAGVTDEQFF
d_gene: -; j_gene: TRBJ2-2; v_gene: TRBV27; abundance: once; CDR3aa: CASSLGGPPNTGELFF
d_gene: TRBD2; j_gene: TRBJ2-1; v_gene: TRBV28; abundance: -; CDR3aa: CASRTTSGRADEQFF
d_gene: -; j_gene: TRBJ2-3; v_gene: TRBV7-6; abundance: -; CDR3aa: CASSLNRASTDTQYF
d_gene: TRBD2; j_gene: TRBJ2-5; v_gene: TRBV7-9; abundance: -; CDR3aa: CASSLGVAGGQETQYF
d_gene: -; j_gene: TRBJ2-5; v_gene: TRBV7-3; abundance: -; CDR3aa: CASSFGQGETQYF
d_gene: -; j_gene: TRBJ2-5; v_gene: TRBV5-1; abundance: -; CDR3aa: CASSLASETQYF
d_gene: TRBD2; j_gene: TRBJ2-2; v_gene: TRBV9; abundance: -; CDR3aa: CASSGSGRYTGELFF
d_gene: TRBD1; j_gene: TRBJ1-6; v_gene: TRBV6-5; abundance: -; CDR3aa: CATYPRGLDSPLHF
d_gene: -; j_gene: TRBJ1-1; v_gene: TRBV5-1; abundance: once; CDR3aa: CASSPGAVVARATEAFF
d_gene: TRBD2; j_gene: TRBJ2-1; v_gene: TRBV10-2; abundance: -; CDR3aa: CASREGLAGGGEQFF
d_gene: TRBD1; j_gene: TRBJ2-2; v_gene: TRBV28; abundance: -; CDR3aa: CASSLGWDRDTGELFF
d_gene: TRBD1; j_gene: TRBJ2-7; v_gene: TRBV18; abundance: -; CDR3aa: CASSPTGFNEQYF
d_gene: TRBD2; j_gene: TRBJ2-3; v_gene: TRBV5-4; abundance: -; CDR3aa: CASNTGTSFTDTQYF
d_gene: TRBD2; j_gene: TRBJ2-2; v_gene: TRBV30; abundance: -; CDR3aa: CAWSVQPSGRGYSSGELFF
d_gene: -; j_gene: TRBJ1-6; v_gene: TRBV6-4; abundance: -; CDR3aa: CASSDSKGANSPLHF
d_gene: TRBD2; j_gene: TRBJ2-3; v_gene: TRBV5-1; abundance: -; CDR3aa: CASSLAGITDTQYF
d_gene: TRBD2; j_gene: TRBJ2-7; v_gene: TRBV7-3; abundance: -; CDR3aa: CASSLGPTSGWTHEQYF
d_gene: -; j_gene: TRBJ2-5; v_gene: TRBV24-1; abundance: -; CDR3aa: CATSDPTGQETQYF
d_gene: TRBD2; j_gene: TRBJ2-3; v_gene: TRBV18; abundance: -; CDR3aa: CASSPGSGSDTQYF
d_gene: TRBD2; j_gene: TRBJ2-7; v_gene: TRBV5-6; abundance: -; CDR3aa: CASSSLAGSYEQYF
d_gene: -; j_gene: TRBJ1-5; v_gene: TRBV7-2; abundance: -; CDR3aa: CASSYPQLAQHF
d_gene: TRBD2; j_gene: TRBJ2-2; v_gene: TRBV5-1; abundance: -; CDR3aa: CASSLSKTSGNTGELFF
d_gene: -; j_gene: TRBJ1-1; v_gene: TRBV4-1; abundance: few; CDR3aa: CASSSPTGGMNTEAFF
d_gene: -; j_gene: TRBJ1-2; v_gene: TRBV15; abundance: -; CDR3aa: CATSKGKGDWYGYTF
d_gene: -; j_gene: TRBJ2-2; v_gene: TRBV4-2; abundance: -; CDR3aa: CASRKTQVSPGTGELFF
d_gene: -; j_gene: TRBJ1-4; v_gene: TRBV7-2; abundance: -; CDR3aa: CASSPQQSPNEKLFF
d_gene: -; j_gene: TRBJ2-7; v_gene: TRBV7-2; abundance: -; CDR3aa: CASSLQGLSYEQYF
d_gene: TRBD2; j_gene: TRBJ2-5; v_gene: TRBV4-1; abundance: -; CDR3aa: CASAGRGRVSETQYF
d_gene: TRBD2; j_gene: TRBJ2-1; v_gene: TRBV7-9; abundance: -; CDR3aa: CASSLSVSGTSASNEQFF
d_gene: TRBD1; j_gene: TRBJ2-6; v_gene: TRBV2; abundance: few; CDR3aa: CASGQGLSGANVLTF
d_gene: -; j_gene: TRBJ1-2; v_gene: TRBV21-1; abundance: -; CDR3aa: CASRRQINYGYTF
d_gene: TRBD2; j_gene: TRBJ2-1; v_gene: TRBV10-1; abundance: -; CDR3aa: CASSESGLAGDNSYNEQFF
d_gene: TRBD2; j_gene: TRBJ2-1; v_gene: TRBV11-1; abundance: -; CDR3aa: CASSPGGEQFF
d_gene: -; j_gene: TRBJ1-2; v_gene: TRBV6-5; abundance: -; CDR3aa: CASGGARYGYTF
d_gene: TRBD2; j_gene: TRBJ2-7; v_gene: TRBV12-3/TRBV12-4; abundance: -; CDR3aa: CASTTSDTYEQYF
d_gene: TRBD2; j_gene: TRBJ2-1; v_gene: TRBV29-1; abundance: few; CDR3aa: CSASTSGVYNEQFF
d_gene: TRBD1; j_gene: TRBJ2-7; v_gene: TRBV7-2; abundance: -; CDR3aa: CASSPPDRGPYEQYF
d_gene: -; j_gene: TRBJ2-7; v_gene: TRBV28; abundance: -; CDR3aa: CASSPIVHEQYF
d_gene: -; j_gene: TRBJ2-2; v_gene: TRBV7-9; abundance: -; CDR3aa: CASSLEGGTGELFF
d_gene: -; j_gene: TRBJ2-7; v_gene: TRBV3-1/TRBV3-2; abundance: -; CDR3aa: CASSQSGLGSYEQYF
d_gene: TRBD2; j_gene: TRBJ2-1; v_gene: TRBV5-1; abundance: -; CDR3aa: CASSLAGTSGYNEQFF
d_gene: TRBD1; j_gene: TRBJ1-4; v_gene: TRBV29-1; abundance: once; CDR3aa: CSVNRGGNEKLFF
d_gene: -; j_gene: TRBJ1-2; v_gene: TRBV3-1/TRBV3-2; abundance: -; CDR3aa: CASTQTGGGYTF
d_gene: TRBD2; j_gene: TRBJ2-7; v_gene: TRBV19; abundance: -; CDR3aa: CASSIPKTSGPSEQYF